The clone carrying this T cell receptor (beta chain) was seen only a few times. Its target is unknown. The same CDR3 also results from other DNA sequences found in this sample. This sample is part of a study of cytomegalovirus exposure and HLA in healthy donors. The study ran its PCR with 60 Vbeta and 13 Jbeta primers. Profiled with immunoSEQ multiplex PCR; TCRdb holds only in-frame clones, not every one. Of under 150,000 clones listed, 75% to 85% are singletons. Germline values: CDR1 SEHNR, CDR2 FQNEAQ (reference sequence). This CDR3 comprises 13 residues. Broader study findings: Within the data, a cluster of highly shared sequence variants was likely a sequencing artifact.

The V call is TRBV7-9, the J call TRBJ2-7; no reliable D call. The material sequenced was PBMCs. The receptor was derived from a male donor in good health and CMV-seronegative. CDR3: CFFKQKAAYEQYF. The CDR3 coding sequence is TGTTTTTTCAAGCAGAAGGCGGCATACGAGCAGTACTTC.